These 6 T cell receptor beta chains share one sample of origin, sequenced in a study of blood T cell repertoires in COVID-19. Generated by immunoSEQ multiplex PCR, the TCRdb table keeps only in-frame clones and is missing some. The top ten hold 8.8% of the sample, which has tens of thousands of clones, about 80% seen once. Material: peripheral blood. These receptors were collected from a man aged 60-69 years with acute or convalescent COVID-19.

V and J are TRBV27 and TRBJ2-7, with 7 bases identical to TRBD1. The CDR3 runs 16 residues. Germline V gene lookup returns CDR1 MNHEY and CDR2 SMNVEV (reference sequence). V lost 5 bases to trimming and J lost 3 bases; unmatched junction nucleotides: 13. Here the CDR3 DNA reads TGTGCCAGCAGTCTCCAGCCACAGGGGATCGGCTACGAGCAGTACTTC. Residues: CASSLQPQGIGYEQYF.

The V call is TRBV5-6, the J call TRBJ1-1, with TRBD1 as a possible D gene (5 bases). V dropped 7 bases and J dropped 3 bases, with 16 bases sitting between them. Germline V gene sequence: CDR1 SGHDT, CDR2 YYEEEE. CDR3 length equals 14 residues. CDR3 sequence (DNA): TGTGCCAGCTCCAGCGGGGCCGCTGACACTGAAGCTTTCTTT. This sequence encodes CASSSGAADTEAFF.

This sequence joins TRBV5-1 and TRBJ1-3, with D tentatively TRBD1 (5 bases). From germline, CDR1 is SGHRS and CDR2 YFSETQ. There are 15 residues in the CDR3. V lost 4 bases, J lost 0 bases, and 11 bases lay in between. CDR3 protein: CASSAQGSSGNTIYF. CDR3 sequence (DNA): TGCGCCAGCAGCGCCCAGGGTTCCTCTGGAAACACCATATATTTT.

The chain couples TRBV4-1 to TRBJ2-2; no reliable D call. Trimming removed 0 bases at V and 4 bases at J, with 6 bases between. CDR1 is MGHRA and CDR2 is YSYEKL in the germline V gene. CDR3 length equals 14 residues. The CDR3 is CASSQDGFTGELFF. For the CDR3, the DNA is TGCGCCAGCAGCCAAGACGGGTTCACCGGGGAGCTGTTTTTT.

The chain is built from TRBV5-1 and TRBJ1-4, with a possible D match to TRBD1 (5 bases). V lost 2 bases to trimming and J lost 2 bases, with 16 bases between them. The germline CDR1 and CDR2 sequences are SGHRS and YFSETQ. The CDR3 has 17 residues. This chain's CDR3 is CASSFTLIGATNEKLFF. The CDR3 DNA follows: TGCGCCAGCAGCTTTACCCTTATAGGGGCCACTAATGAAAAACTGTTTTTT.

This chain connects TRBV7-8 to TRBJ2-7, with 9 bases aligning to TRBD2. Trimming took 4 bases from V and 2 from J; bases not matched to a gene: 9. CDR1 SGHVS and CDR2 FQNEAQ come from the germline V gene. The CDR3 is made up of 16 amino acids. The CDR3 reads CASSSGAASGAYEQYF. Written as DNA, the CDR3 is TGTGCCAGCAGCTCCGGGGCGGCTAGCGGGGCCTACGAGCAGTACTTC.